The 25 T cell receptor beta chains listed next were all sequenced from one sample in a study of OX40 agonist ivuxolimab in advanced cancers. The library was obtained by the immunoSEQ multiplex PCR assay. TCRdb took this table from immuneACCESS and kept in-frame rearrangements with V and J called. Such tables lack part of the clones; where checked against another copy, unresolved V genes explain under half of the gap, and the rest is unexplained. In all, the sample holds more than 65,000 clones, and around 85% of those were seen once. The ten largest clones represent about 0.76% of the sample. The sequenced sample was CD4+ or CD8+ T cells sorted from blood, obtained in a trial of the OX40 agonist ivuxolimab. The receptors shown here come from an adult with an advanced solid tumor such as melanoma, head and neck, liver or kidney cancer.

The chain uses TRBV5-4 and TRBJ1-6; 7 bases are a match to TRBD1. The CDR3 has 14 amino acids. The V segment lost 0 bases and the J segment 9 bases; nucleotides outside the gene matches: 3. The germline gives CDR1 SGHNT, CDR2 YYREEE (reference sequence). The CDR3 DNA reads TGTGCCAGCAGCTTGGCGAAGGGGGCTTCACCCCTCCACTTT. It specifies CASSLAKGASPLHF. The variable domain in full, completed from reference TRBV5-4 and TRBJ1-6, reads ETGVTQSPTHLIKTRGQQVTLRCSSQSGHNTVSWYQQALGQGPQFIFQYYREEENGRGNFPPRFSGLQFPNYSSELNVNALELDDSALYLCASSLAKGASPLHFGNGTRLTVT.

This clone was observed once. The chain links TRBV7-2 to TRBJ2-4; the D is unclear. Germline values: CDR1 SGHTA, CDR2 FQGNSA. Deletions cut 1 base from V and 3 bases from J, with 10 bases between. The CDR3 has 15 amino acids. This CDR3 reads CASSLGELGKNIQYF. The CDR3 DNA is TGTGCCAGCAGCTTAGGGGAATTGGGCAAAAACATTCAGTACTTC.

The chain uses TRBV28 and TRBJ2-7; D may be TRBD2 (6 bases). Germline loops: CDR1 MDHEN, CDR2 SYDVKM. The CDR3 totals 13 residues. Between the trimmed V and J ends, which lost 7 bases and 4 bases, there was a span of 14 bases. CDR3 amino acids: CASTPGLAYEQYF. The CDR3 nucleotides are TGTGCCAGCACCCCGGGACTGGCTTACGAGCAGTACTTC.

The chain employs TRBV2 and TRBJ1-1, with unresolved D. CDR1 is SNHLY, CDR2 FYNNEI, per germline. V dropped 4 bases and J dropped 6 bases, with 15 bases sitting between them. There are 14 residues in the CDR3. CDR3 DNA: TGTGCCAGCAGTGGAGGCCCCCCGCCGGCTGAAGCTTTCTTT. Translation gives CASSGGPPPAEAFF.

The chain employs TRBV28 and TRBJ2-7, with 7 bases lining up with TRBD1. Trimming removed 6 bases from V and 0 bases from J; junction bases left unmatched: 2. In germline, CDR1 is MDHEN, CDR2 SYDVKM. The CDR3 is 13 amino acids. CDR3 protein: CASSGDSSYEQYF. DNA of the CDR3: TGTGCCAGCAGCGGGGACAGCTCCTACGAGCAGTACTTC.

This clone was found once. V is TRBV18 and J is TRBJ2-4, with 11 bases fitting TRBD2. This CDR3 is 18 amino acids long. The V gene end was trimmed by 3 bases and the J gene end by 7 bases; junction bases not matched to a gene: 14. CDR1 and CDR2 from the germline V gene are KGHSH and LQKENI. CDR3 residues: CASSPTGLAVSRVNIQYF. Written as DNA, the CDR3 is TGTGCCAGCTCACCTACGGGACTAGCGGTTTCTCGGGTGAACATTCAGTACTTC.

The chain has TRBV19 and TRBJ2-1; D is tentatively TRBD1 or TRBD2 (5 bases each). V was pared by 3 bases and J by 3 bases, with 12 bases between. The length of the CDR3 is 15 residues. Germline V lookup: CDR1 LNHDA, CDR2 SQIVND (reference sequence). In nucleotides, the CDR3 is TGTGCCAGTAGTATTGGGGGAGCACGCTACAATGAGCAGTTCTTC. Amino acids: CASSIGGARYNEQFF.

The chain links TRBV11-2 to TRBJ2-1; D perhaps matches TRBD2 (6 bases). The CDR3 is 14 residues long. Germline V gene sequence: CDR1 SGHAT, CDR2 FQNNGV. Trimming removed 4 bases from V and 8 bases from J, with 15 bases in between. DNA for the CDR3: TGTGCCAGCAGCTCCAGACTAGTTTCGGATGAGCAGTTCTTC. Its translation is CASSSRLVSDEQFF.

This clone was observed a handful of times. The chain carries TRBV7-8 and TRBJ2-7, with D tentatively TRBD1 (6 bases). Germline V lookup: CDR1 SGHVS, CDR2 FQNEAQ. This CDR3 is 13 amino acids long. V was clipped by 5 bases and J by 2 bases, with 10 bases between them. The CDR3 reads CASSPRTAYEQYF. Written as DNA, the CDR3 is TGTGCCAGCAGCCCCCGGACAGCCTACGAGCAGTACTTC.

J is TRBJ1-4 and V is TRBV5-1, with D possibly being TRBD1 (6 bases). The CDR3 spans 15 residues. Trimming cost V 2 bases and J 3 bases, with 11 bases left between them. Germline CDR1 reads SGHRS; CDR2 reads YFSETQ. The CDR3 loop reads CASSLSGQPNEKLFF. In DNA, the CDR3 is TGCGCCAGCAGCTTATCGGGACAACCTAATGAAAAACTGTTTTTT.

V is TRBV6-5 and J is TRBJ1-2, with 8 nucleotides matching TRBD1. Germline CDR1 MNHEY, CDR2 SVGAGI. V trimming: 4 bases; J trimming: 9 bases; junction bases outside the gene matches: 10. CDR3 length: 14 residues. CDR3 loop: CASSSWTGPLSYTF. The CDR3 DNA is TGTGCCAGCAGTTCGTGGACAGGGCCCCTGAGCTACACCTTC.

V is TRBV7-9 and J is TRBJ2-3; 7 nucleotides align to TRBD2. The CDR3 consists of 14 residues. Looked up from germline, CDR1 is SEHNR and CDR2 is FQNEAQ (reference sequence). Unmatched junction bases numbered 2, after V lost 3 bases and J lost 2 bases. The DNA for the CDR3 is TGTGCCAGCAGCTTCAGCGGGACCACAGATACGCAGTATTTT. Its protein product is CASSFSGTTDTQYF.

The V gene is TRBV11-3, the J gene TRBJ2-7; a possible D gene is TRBD1 (5 bases). There are 14 residues in the CDR3. Trimming shortened V by 2 bases and J by 4 bases, and 12 bases separated the two germline ends. CDR1 and CDR2 from the germline V gene are SGHNT and YENEEA. CDR3 DNA sequence: TGTGCCAGCAGCTTACGCGCGACAGCGTACGAGCAGTACTTC. Protein: CASSLRATAYEQYF.

This chain uses TRBV5-1 with TRBJ2-3, with TRBD1 matching over 11 bases. The trim removed 0 bases at V and 6 bases at J, leaving 6 bases unmatched. The germline gives CDR1 SGHRS, CDR2 YFSETQ. The CDR3 runs to 16 residues. CDR3 in DNA: TGCGCCAGCAGCTTGGTCGGACAGGGGGCTGGTGATACGCAGTATTTT. It encodes CASSLVGQGAGDTQYF.

The J gene is TRBJ1-1, the V gene TRBV27, with D unresolved. CDR3 size: 16 residues. Trimming pared 0 bases from V and 3 bases from J, leaving 14 bases between. CDR1 and CDR2 from the germline V gene are MNHEY and SMNVEV (reference sequence). The CDR3 loop is CASSLSRILAHTEAFF. For the CDR3, the DNA is TGTGCCAGCAGTTTATCCCGAATCCTCGCCCACACTGAAGCTTTCTTT.

The V and J genes are TRBV9 and TRBJ2-1; TRBD2 aligns across 9 bases. CDR3 size: 15 residues. CDR1 is SGDLS and CDR2 is YYNGEE in the germline V gene. Germline trimming cut 4 bases from V and 1 base from J; bases unmatched to any gene: 3. The CDR3 protein is CASSLAGESYNEQFF. For the CDR3, the DNA is TGTGCCAGCAGCTTAGCGGGAGAGTCCTACAATGAGCAGTTCTTC.

In its sample, this clone was seen a few times. The chain is built from TRBV5-4 and TRBJ2-3; no firm D call. Trimming left V 5 bases short and J 0 bases short, with 10 bases between. The CDR3 sequence is 14 residues long. Germline V gene sequence: CDR1 SGHNT, CDR2 YYREEE (reference sequence). CDR3 loop: CASRTETSTDTQYF. The DNA for the CDR3 is TGTGCCAGCAGAACTGAGACTAGCACAGATACGCAGTATTTT. Combining the CDR3 with reference TRBV5-4 and TRBJ2-3 gives the whole variable domain ETGVTQSPTHLIKTRGQQVTLRCSSQSGHNTVSWYQQALGQGPQFIFQYYREEENGRGNFPPRFSGLQFPNYSSELNVNALELDDSALYLCASRTETSTDTQYFGPGTRLTVL.

The rearrangement uses TRBV14 and TRBJ2-1; D not resolved. Trimming left V 7 bases short and J 6 bases short, with 19 bases between. The CDR3 totals 15 residues. Germline-derived CDR1 and CDR2 are SGHDN and FVKESK. The CDR3 loop reads CASKLSGSFGNEQFF. The CDR3 DNA follows: TGTGCCAGCAAGTTGTCAGGATCCTTCGGCAATGAGCAGTTCTTC.

The V gene is TRBV7-8, the J gene TRBJ2-1, with D possibly TRBD2 on 5 matching bases. V shed 5 bases and J shed 4 bases, with 9 bases lying between them. The CDR3 is 13 amino acids. Germline lookup yields CDR1 SGHVS and CDR2 FQNEAQ. CDR3 residues: CASSQDYYNEQFF. The CDR3 nucleotides read TGTGCCAGCAGCCAAGACTATTACAATGAGCAGTTCTTC.

The chain uses TRBV5-1 and TRBJ2-2; D possibly corresponds to TRBD1 (5 bases). Germline V gene lookup returns CDR1 SGHRS and CDR2 YFSETQ. Trimming cost V 0 bases and J 6 bases, with 12 bases left between them. This CDR3 is built from 15 residues. CDR3 DNA: TGCGCCAGCAGCTTGGACCAGGGTATAGCCGGGGAGCTGTTTTTT. Residues: CASSLDQGIAGELFF. Based on the CDR3 plus reference TRBV5-1 and TRBJ2-2, the full variable domain is KAGVTQTPRYLIKTRGQQVTLSCSPISGHRSVSWYQQTPGQGLQFLFEYFSETQRNKGNFPGRFSGRQFSNSRSEMNVSTLELGDSALYLCASSLDQGIAGELFFGEGSRLTVL.

The V call is TRBV19, the J call TRBJ1-2; TRBD1 matches 8 bases. V lost 1 base and J lost 4; bases outside the gene matches: 11. The CDR3 has 17 amino acids. Germline V gene lookup returns CDR1 LNHDA and CDR2 SQIVND (reference sequence). As DNA, the CDR3 is TGTGCCAGTAGTATAGGTGGGGCGGGACAGGACGCCTATGGCTACACCTTC. The encoded protein is CASSIGGAGQDAYGYTF.

The chain combines TRBV2 with TRBJ2-3; 7 bases are shared with TRBD1. V lost 5 bases to trimming and J lost 4 bases; unmatched junction nucleotides: 9. Germline values: CDR1 SNHLY, CDR2 FYNNEI. This CDR3 has 15 amino acids. In nucleotides, the CDR3 is TGTGCCAGCAGTAGACAGGGCCAGACCGCAGATACGCAGTATTTT. Translation gives CASSRQGQTADTQYF. Together with reference TRBV2 and TRBJ2-3, the CDR3 gives the full variable domain: EPEVTQTPSHQVTQMGQEVILRCVPISNHLYFYWYRQILGQKVEFLVSFYNNEISEKSEIFDDQFSVERPDGSNFTLKIRSTKLEDSAMYFCASSRQGQTADTQYFGPGTRLTVL.

J is TRBJ2-3 and V is TRBV28, with TRBD1 identical over 8 bases. V lost 5 bases and J lost 2; bases outside the gene matches: 12. The germline V gene has CDR1 MDHEN and CDR2 SYDVKM. CDR3 length equals 17 residues. DNA for the CDR3: TGTGCCAGCAGTACCTACTCGGGACAGGCCCCCACAGATACGCAGTATTTT. Translated, it gives CASSTYSGQAPTDTQYF.

The gene calls are TRBV19 and TRBJ2-2; D may be TRBD2 (5 bases). Germline lookup yields CDR1 LNHDA and CDR2 SQIVND (reference sequence). V was shortened by 5 bases and J by 1 base, with 17 bases between the two germline ends. The CDR3 loop spans 17 amino acids. The CDR3 nucleotides read TGTGCCAGTAGTGGTTTTGGGGAGATTTGGAACACCGGGGAGCTGTTTTTT. Its translation is CASSGFGEIWNTGELFF.

There are a few counts of this clone. The V gene is TRBV5-1, the J gene TRBJ2-2, with D possibly TRBD1 on 6 matching bases. V was trimmed by 0 bases and J by 4 bases, leaving 10 bases between them. Germline CDR1 reads SGHRS; CDR2 reads YFSETQ. The CDR3 extends over 15 amino acids. CDR3 sequence reads: CASSLGDILTGELFF. The CDR3 bases are TGCGCCAGCAGCTTGGGGGACATTCTCACCGGGGAGCTGTTTTTT.